The 5 T cell receptor beta chains below were found in one sample sequenced in a study of T cells in Graves' hyperthyroidism and ophthalmopathy. Authors of the study amplified TCR beta CDR3 regions from RNA transcripts. When the TCR CDR3 underwent first-round RT-PCR, the HTBI primer set was used. TCRdb ran MiXCR on the multiplex PCR reads and lists one entry per CDR3 protein. The table has a few hundred thousand distinct CDR3 sequences, roughly an eighth seen once. The sequenced sample was blood. The receptors were sampled from a woman aged 40-49 years with Graves' ophthalmopathy.

This chain connects TRBV6-1 to TRBJ2-1, with 10 bases fitting TRBD2. The CDR3 totals 15 residues. V was clipped by 6 bases and J by 7 bases; unmatched bases: 9. Per the germline V gene, CDR1 is MNHNS and CDR2 is SASEGT. CDR3 residues: CASRPTAGGLNEQFF. For the CDR3, the DNA is TGTGCCAGCAGACCGACAGCGGGGGGGCTAAATGAGCAGTTCTTC.

The J gene is TRBJ1-1, the V gene TRBV11-2; D unclear. The V and J ends lost 0 bases and 5 bases respectively, with 7 bases between them. The germline CDR1 and CDR2 sequences are SGHAT and FQNNGV. The CDR3 totals 13 residues. For the CDR3, the DNA is TGTGCCAGCAGCTTAGATGGAAGGACTGAAGCTTTCTTT. It is translated as CASSLDGRTEAFF.

This clonotype was found many times. V is TRBV20-1 and J is TRBJ2-7, with 7 bases identical to TRBD1. This CDR3 contains 13 residues. CDR1 is DFQATT, CDR2 SNEGSKA, per germline (reference sequence). V trimming: 5 bases; J trimming: 5 bases; junction bases outside the gene matches: 9. The CDR3 DNA follows: TGCAGTGCTCCCTCGGGACAGAGAAACGAGCAGTACTTC. Amino acids: CSAPSGQRNEQYF.

This clonotype was picked up many times. The chain combines TRBV6-1 with TRBJ2-3; no clear D gene. Germline V gene lookup returns CDR1 MNHNS and CDR2 SASEGT. V lost 2 bases and J lost 3, with 9 bases in between. The CDR3 is 14 residues long. Here the CDR3 reads CASSESWGTDTQYF. CDR3 bases: TGTGCCAGCAGTGAATCATGGGGAACAGATACGCAGTATTTT.

The chain uses TRBV20-1 and TRBJ2-1, with 14 bases fitting TRBD2. Per germline, CDR1 DFQATT and CDR2 SNEGSKA (reference sequence). The CDR3 is 21 residues long. V lost 0 bases, J lost 8 bases, and 21 bases stayed unmatched. DNA of the CDR3: TGCAGTGCTAGAGATTACCAGTTCGGGACTAGCGGGAGTTGGACTGAGGATGAGCAGTTCTTC. It encodes CSARDYQFGTSGSWTEDEQFF.